The rows below give T cell receptor beta chains drawn from one sample of a study of blood T cell repertoires in COVID-19. The repertoire was sequenced with immunoSEQ multiplex PCR; TCRdb's copy has only in-frame clones and lacks some. This sample carries 130,000 to 150,000 clones, about four fifths of them seen once, and the ten largest clones take 5.5% to 7.5%. Material for sequencing was PBMCs or T cells enriched from blood (not recorded which). The receptors derive from a woman aged 45-65 years who had been exposed to COVID-19. Both conserved end residues are part of each CDR3. D genes are given only for firm matches.

V	D	J	CDR3
TRBV9	-	TRBJ1-3	CASSVKMGAHSGNTIYF
TRBV15	TRBD1	TRBJ2-1	CATSLGQGSHNEQFF
TRBV12-3/TRBV12-4	-	TRBJ1-4	CASRGGEKLFF
TRBV30	-	TRBJ2-6	CAWSGSGANVLTF
TRBV21-1	-	TRBJ2-7	CASSKVELAEVAYEQYF
TRBV5-6	-	TRBJ1-5	CASSLGGPESPQHF
TRBV30	-	TRBJ1-3	CAAHDSSSGNTIYF
TRBV7-3	TRBD1	TRBJ2-7	CASSLEGDSYYEQYF
TRBV5-1	TRBD1	TRBJ1-1	CASSLLGGTGVPEAFF
TRBV19	-	TRBJ1-5	CASKGPNQPQHF
TRBV4-3	TRBD1	TRBJ1-3	CASSPTGGSGNTIYF
TRBV9	-	TRBJ2-3	CASSVGPADTQYF
TRBV30	-	TRBJ2-1	CAWSPRTIRLHEQFF
TRBV15	TRBD1	TRBJ1-1	CATSRGGDRLNTEAFF
TRBV7-9	TRBD2	TRBJ2-7	CASSQGTSGRSIEQYF
TRBV7-2	TRBD2	TRBJ2-5	CASSLLLAGVGETQYF
TRBV6-5	TRBD1	TRBJ1-2	CASSYLQGGGYGYTF
TRBV10-3	-	TRBJ1-2	CAISSANYGYTF
TRBV27	TRBD1	TRBJ1-1	CASSLWPATGHAEAFF
TRBV5-5	-	TRBJ1-2	CASSLFDAGGYTF
TRBV30	TRBD1	TRBJ1-4	CAWSARTGTELFF
TRBV3-1/TRBV3-2	-	TRBJ2-7	CASSPPGRASYEQYF
TRBV5-1	TRBD1	TRBJ1-2	CASSLRTGANYGYTF
TRBV6-5	-	TRBJ1-2	CASKARTQTNYGYTF
TRBV6-4	TRBD1	TRBJ2-7	CASSPGQGDSYEQYF
TRBV21-1	-	TRBJ1-1	CASSKGGFDTEAFF
TRBV5-1	-	TRBJ1-3	CASSLAGGPFSGNTIYF
TRBV18	-	TRBJ2-7	CASSPFDRGGEQYF
TRBV7-6	-	TRBJ2-7	CASSLGAGSSYEQYF
TRBV27	TRBD1	TRBJ2-7	CASSSVGQGVNEQYF
TRBV6-4	-	TRBJ1-3	CASSDSLTIYF
TRBV5-1	TRBD2	TRBJ2-5	CASSFGRGVQETQYF
TRBV4-3	-	TRBJ2-1	CASSQSPTAYNEQFF
TRBV19	TRBD2	TRBJ2-3	CASSTLAGGSADTQYF
TRBV4-2	TRBD2	TRBJ2-7	CASSQESAGGSYEQYF
TRBV12-3/TRBV12-4	TRBD1	TRBJ2-5	CASSFGTAQYF
TRBV4-3	TRBD2	TRBJ2-3	CASSSRLAGDRTDTQYF
TRBV12-3/TRBV12-4	-	TRBJ1-2	CASSEANYGYTF
TRBV6-5	-	TRBJ2-7	CASIVSEAGYEQYF
TRBV5-1	-	TRBJ2-7	CASSLVLEDYEQYF
TRBV7-9	TRBD1	TRBJ1-5	CASSLGQGFNQPQHF
TRBV5-1	-	TRBJ2-4	CASSLDIIAKNIQYF
TRBV7-2	TRBD1	TRBJ1-5	CASSPRTGGQPQHF
TRBV29-1	TRBD1	TRBJ1-1	CSVWDRGGTEAFF
TRBV27	-	TRBJ1-6	CASSPRGVYNSPLHF
TRBV12-3/TRBV12-4	-	TRBJ2-3	CASTLITDTQYF
TRBV7-2	TRBD1	TRBJ2-3	CASSTRQGAATDTQYF
TRBV28	TRBD1	TRBJ2-1	CASSPPGQGNNEQFF
TRBV3-1/TRBV3-2	TRBD2	TRBJ2-7	CASSPVGGRAGEQYF
TRBV6-1	TRBD2	TRBJ2-7	CASSAGLAGFSSYEQYF